A selection of T cell receptor beta chains follows, all from one sample in a study of cytomegalovirus exposure and HLA in healthy donors. Method: immunoSEQ multiplex PCR; TCRdb's copy keeps in-frame clones and lacks some. The table includes 150,000 or so clones, about three quarters detected once. The sequenced sample was PBMCs. The receptors here all came from a middle-aged woman in good health and CMV-seronegative. CDR3s include the opening cysteine and the closing phenylalanine or tryptophan. Each record gives: CDR3 length, J gene, D gene, V gene, CDR3 protein. A D gene is named only where the DNA matches it firmly.

>16|TRBJ1-1|TRBD1|TRBV5-1
CASSANDRGGNTEAFF
>15|TRBJ1-2|TRBD1|TRBV28
CASSGDRGRAYGYTF
>16|TRBJ2-2|TRBD1|TRBV28
CASSPPDRVDTGELFF
>15|TRBJ2-4|.|TRBV29-1
CSGLIQGYGENIQYF
>15|TRBJ1-1|TRBD1|TRBV2
CASGDRITSNTEAFF
>15|TRBJ2-3|.|TRBV5-1
CASQPGGAGTDTQYF
>16|TRBJ1-4|.|TRBV18
CASSPRQIATNEKLFF
>15|TRBJ2-3|TRBD2|TRBV5-1
CASSLGLAASDTQYF
>15|TRBJ1-1|TRBD1|TRBV19
CASRTPGTAYTEAFF
>16|TRBJ2-3|.|TRBV4-1
CASSQGHPMGTDTQYF
>14|TRBJ2-2|TRBD1|TRBV5-4
CASSWDRNTGELFF
>11|TRBJ2-5|.|TRBV5-8
CASSFPRAQYF
>15|TRBJ1-1|TRBD1|TRBV11-2
CASSLLGQGNTEAFF
>17|TRBJ1-1|.|TRBV19
CASSPPRWRQGSTEAFF
>14|TRBJ2-2|.|TRBV9
CASSVTSVAGELFF
>13|TRBJ2-3|.|TRBV9
CASSSHGPDTQYF
>16|TRBJ2-5|TRBD2|TRBV4-2
CASSPRLAGGLETQYF
>15|TRBJ2-7|TRBD2|TRBV28
CASSTGTSRYYEQYF
>15|TRBJ1-1|.|TRBV5-1
CASSLGAGFNTEAFF
>14|TRBJ1-3|.|TRBV5-1
CASSVDSSGNTIYF
>15|TRBJ2-2|TRBD2|TRBV7-9
CASSPSGGETGELFF
>15|TRBJ2-2|.|TRBV19
CASSRQLVNTGELFF
>12|TRBJ1-3|.|TRBV28
CASSLAINTIYF
>12|TRBJ1-1|.|TRBV28
CASSLWSTEAFF
>14|TRBJ1-3|.|TRBV10-3
CAISDRGGSATIYF
>16|TRBJ1-6|.|TRBV7-8
CASSPSTGRNNSPLHF
>15|TRBJ1-2|TRBD1|TRBV5-8
CASSLGQGMDYGYTF
>15|TRBJ2-1|TRBD1|TRBV6-1
CASTPMTGTDNEQFF
>17|TRBJ2-1|.|TRBV11-2
CASSLNIRGHIRDEQFF
>15|TRBJ1-2|TRBD1|TRBV6-1
CASSPTGGLHYGYTF
>15|TRBJ2-5|TRBD1|TRBV14
CASSQRQGWKETQYF
>16|TRBJ2-6|TRBD1|TRBV4-1
CASSKPGQSRSNVLTF
>14|TRBJ2-7|.|TRBV5-1
CASSLTAGNNEQYF
>16|TRBJ2-2|.|TRBV11-1
CASSFIVGHFPGELFF
>16|TRBJ2-5|TRBD1|TRBV5-8
CASSSRTGSFQETQYF
>12|TRBJ2-1|TRBD1|TRBV16
CASSPSTGVNFF